The 6 T cell receptor beta chains below come from one sample, sequenced in a study of human T cells and chemical hapten exposure. Via MiXCR, TCRdb re-called the RACE reads, giving one row per CDR3 protein. The sample records a few hundred thousand distinct CDR3 sequences, roughly 6.3% being singletons. The time point denotes: patch test 2, 6 weeks after DPC sensitization. Treatment here: therapeutic diphenylcyclopropenone sensitization with weekly scalp DPC. Sequencing was performed on whole blood, taken in connection with sensitization to the hapten diphenylcyclopropenone (DPC). The receptors shown here come from a woman aged 18-30 years with alopecia areata. Some clones in this sample may be carry-over from other donors' samples.

This clonotype was seen repeatedly, ten times or more. V usage is TRBV6-2 or TRBV6-3 and J usage is TRBJ1-5, with D perhaps TRBD1 (6 bases). The CDR3 is made up of 17 amino acids. V was cut by 0 bases and J by 6 bases, with 18 bases left in between. Germline loops: CDR1 MNHEY, CDR2 SVGEGT. CDR3 in amino acids: CASSYSTYRAPGQPQHF. Written as DNA, the CDR3 is TGTGCCAGCAGTTACTCGACGTACAGGGCTCCTGGTCAGCCCCAGCATTTT.

This clonotype occurred many times. The rearrangement uses TRBV7-9 and TRBJ1-6, with TRBD1 as a possible D gene (5 bases). V was shortened by 3 bases and J by 10 bases, with 13 bases between the two germline ends. CDR3 length: 14 amino acids. CDR1 SEHNR and CDR2 FQNEAQ come from the germline V gene (reference sequence). The CDR3 region has the DNA TGTGCCAGCAGCTTTCCGGGGGGAGCCTCACCCCTCCACTTT. This codes for CASSFPGGASPLHF.

This clonotype turned up a few times. This sequence joins TRBV6-2 or TRBV6-3 and TRBJ2-3; D may be TRBD2 (6 bases). Trimming cost V 2 bases and J 4 bases, with 13 bases left between them. The CDR3 sequence is 15 residues long. In germline, CDR1 is MNHEY, CDR2 SVGEGT. CDR3 coding DNA: TGTGCCAGCAGTTACCCCGGGACTTTGTCAGATACGCAGTATTTT. Translation gives CASSYPGTLSDTQYF.

This clonotype was found many times. The gene calls are TRBV18 and TRBJ1-4; 7 bases agree with TRBD1. The CDR3 runs to 14 residues. The germline gives CDR1 KGHSH, CDR2 LQKENI. V dropped 3 bases and J dropped 8; count of bases not matched to a gene: 6. The CDR3 DNA is TGTGCCAGCTCACCGAGGGGGCTTGAAGAAAAACTGTTTTTT. Translation gives CASSPRGLEEKLFF.

This clonotype was seen many times. CDR3 sequence: CATSESGQAHGYTF. The CDR3 bases are TGTGCCACCAGTGAATCTGGACAGGCCCATGGCTACACCTTC. This chain uses TRBV24-1 with TRBJ1-2; 7 nucleotides match TRBD1. The germline V gene encodes CDR1 KGHDR and CDR2 SFDVKD. V lost 4 bases, J lost 6 bases, and 7 bases stayed unmatched. CDR3 length: 14 residues.

The chain is built from TRBV6-2 or TRBV6-3 and TRBJ2-3; D remains unclear. CDR1 and CDR2 from the germline V gene are MNHEY and SVGEGT. Trimming pared 2 bases from V and 2 bases from J, leaving 8 bases between. This CDR3 contains 14 residues. CDR3 sequence (DNA): TGTGCCAGCAGTTACATGGTTCTCACAGATACGCAGTATTTT. This translates into CASSYMVLTDTQYF.